This T cell receptor beta chain was recovered during a study of blood T cell repertoires in COVID-19. Study overall: There were acute and convalescent COVID-19 samples, and they came from the United States, Italy and Spain. PBMCs, B-cell-depleted T cells, or T cells provided the cDNA or gDNA that made up the material.

The table came from immunoSEQ multiplex PCR; TCRdb's copy has only in-frame clones and leaves some out. The table has about 140,000 clones, roughly four fifths seen once. CDR1 is SGHNT and CDR2 is YYREEE in the germline V gene (reference sequence). The CDR3 contains 13 residues. V lost 5 bases and J lost 6, with 14 bases in between. The cohort comprised adults aged about 18 to 100 years residing in approximately 25 US areas. Participant reports of clinical history set cohort assignment. The sample was PBMCs or T cells enriched from blood (not recorded which). This sequence originates from a woman aged 45-59 years with acute COVID-19. The chain couples TRBV5-4 to TRBJ1-2; D is possibly TRBD1 (5 bases). CDR3: CASRPGTSDGYTF. The CDR3 DNA is TGTGCCAGCAGGCCAGGGACTTCGGATGGCTACACCTTC.